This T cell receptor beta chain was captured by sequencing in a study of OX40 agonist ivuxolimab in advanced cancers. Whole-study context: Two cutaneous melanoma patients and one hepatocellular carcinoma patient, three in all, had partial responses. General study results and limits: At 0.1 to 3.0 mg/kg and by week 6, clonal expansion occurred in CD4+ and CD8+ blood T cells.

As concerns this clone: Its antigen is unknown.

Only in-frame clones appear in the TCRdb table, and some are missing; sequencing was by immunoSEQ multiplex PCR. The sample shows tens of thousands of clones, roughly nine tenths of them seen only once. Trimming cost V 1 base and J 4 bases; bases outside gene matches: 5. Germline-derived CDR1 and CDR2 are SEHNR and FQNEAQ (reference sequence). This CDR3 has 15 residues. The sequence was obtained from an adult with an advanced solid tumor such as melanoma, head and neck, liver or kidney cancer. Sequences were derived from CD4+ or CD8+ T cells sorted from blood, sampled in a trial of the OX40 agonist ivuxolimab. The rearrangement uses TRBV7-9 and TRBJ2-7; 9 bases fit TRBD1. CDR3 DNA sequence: TGTGCCAGCAGCTTAGGAAACAGGGGGCGTTACGAGCAGTACTTC. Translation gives CASSLGNRGRYEQYF.